The T cell receptor (beta chain) under discussion was sequenced for a study of control samples from healthy donors and cancer patients. Here immunoSEQ multiplex PCR was the method, and the copy in TCRdb shows in-frame clones only, minus some. Of 45,000 to 70,000 clones listed, more than 85% are singletons. V lost 3 bases to trimming and J lost 8 bases, with 10 bases between them. There are 13 residues in the CDR3. The V gene's germline CDR1 is SEHNR and CDR2 FQNEAQ (reference sequence). The sample was PBMCs. This receptor was identified in a man aged 25 to 45 with colorectal cancer. The chain has TRBV7-9 and TRBJ1-4; D gene uncertain. The DNA of the CDR3 is TGTGCCAGCAGCTTTGGGCGATCCGAAAAACTGTTTTTT. It yields the protein CASSFGRSEKLFF.